One sample yielded the 19 T cell receptor beta chains listed below, sequenced in a study of regulatory T cells in long-lasting Graves disease. This sample's time point: newly diagnosed GD, antithyroid drugs for less than 3 months. TCR sequences were obtained from RNA taken from PBMCs. Libraries of TCR beta came from iRepertoire HTBI primers plus Arm-PCR of CDR3 regions. TCRdb processed the multiplex PCR reads anew with MiXCR; each CDR3 protein has one entry. The sample holds about 520,000 distinct CDR3 sequences, 9.5% to 15% seen once. These sequences were also reported in another study, on T cells in Graves' hyperthyroidism and ophthalmopathy.

The source was peripheral blood mononuclear cells (PBMCs), collected at new diagnosis, from a patient treated with antithyroid drugs. The receptors were gathered from a young woman with Graves disease.

The chain joins TRBV9 to TRBJ2-2; 9 nucleotides line up with TRBD2. V lost 0 bases, J lost 3 bases, and 9 bases stayed unmatched. CDR1 is SGDLS and CDR2 is YYNGEE in the germline V gene. The CDR3 covers 18 residues. In DNA form, the CDR3 reads TGTGCCAGCAGCGTAGGAGGAGCGGGAGGCCCTTACACCGGGGAGCTGTTTTTT. Its protein product is CASSVGGAGGPYTGELFF.

This clonotype was detected only a few times. The J gene is TRBJ2-1, the V gene TRBV4-3; tentative D call: TRBD2 (6 bases). The J call may be wrong; the DNA end is better matched by TRBJ2-5. This CDR3 spans 16 amino acids. Germline CDR1 reads LGHNA; CDR2 reads YSLEER. CDR3 protein: CASSQDWRDLQETQYF. CDR3 coding DNA: TGCGCCAGCAGCCAAGATTGGAGGGACCTCCAAGAGACCCAGTACTTC.

This clonotype was recorded at least ten times. V is TRBV29-1 and J is TRBJ2-1; TRBD2 matches 7 bases. V lost 4 bases, J lost 0 bases, and 0 bases stayed unmatched. The CDR3 is made up of 13 amino acids. The germline V gene encodes CDR1 SQVTM and CDR2 ANQGSEA. The CDR3 sequence is CSVGGGSYNEQFF. The CDR3 DNA sequence: TGCAGCGTTGGCGGGGGCTCCTACAATGAGCAGTTCTTC.

This clonotype was counted ten times or more. The chain recombines TRBV24-1 with TRBJ2-3; unclear D gene. The CDR3 runs 14 residues. Germline CDR1 is KGHDR and CDR2 is SFDVKD. V lost 0 bases, J lost 6 bases, and 9 bases lay in between. CDR3 sequence reads: CATSDLDHTDTQYF. CDR3 nucleotide sequence: TGTGCCACCAGTGATTTGGACCACACGGATACGCAGTATTTT.

Remarks on this clonotype: A single base separates this from a much larger clone, so it may be a read error. J is TRBJ1-6 and V is TRBV5-6; D gene uncertain. The CDR3 is made up of 15 amino acids. CDR1 is SGHDT, CDR2 YYEEEE, per germline. CDR3 sequence: CASSLAQDHNSPPHF. CDR3 coding DNA: TGTGCCAGCAGCTTGGCTCAGGACCATAATTCACCCCCCCACTTT.

This clonotype appeared a few times. The chain is built from TRBV20-1 and TRBJ2-3, with 13 bases lining up with TRBD2. The germline V gene encodes CDR1 DFQATT and CDR2 SNEGSKA (reference sequence). The trim removed 6 bases at V and 2 bases at J, leaving 11 bases unmatched. The CDR3 sequence is 17 residues long. The CDR3 sequence is CSAITSGRAGNTDTQYF. The CDR3 nucleotides are TGCAGTGCGATAACTAGCGGGAGGGCCGGAAACACAGATACGCAGTATTTT.

This clonotype was counted at least ten times. The chain combines TRBV2 with TRBJ2-3, with 13 bases matching TRBD2. There are 18 residues in the CDR3. From germline, CDR1 is SNHLY and CDR2 FYNNEI. V lost 6 bases to trimming and J lost 2 bases; unmatched junction nucleotides: 11. The CDR3 DNA follows: TGTGCCAGCAGCCATCCTGGACTAGCGGGAGACCCCACAGATACGCAGTATTTT. Protein product: CASSHPGLAGDPTDTQYF.

This clonotype was recorded a few times. CDR3 residues: CSVSGMFSYEQYF. The CDR3 region has the DNA TGCAGTGTTAGCGGGATGTTCTCCTACGAGCAGTACTTC. The chain recombines TRBV20-1 with TRBJ2-7; 8 bases match TRBD2. Germline values: CDR1 DFQATT, CDR2 SNEGSKA (reference sequence). The CDR3 extends over 13 amino acids. The V segment lost 7 bases and the J segment 0 bases; nucleotides outside the gene matches: 5.

Many counts were recorded for this clonotype. This chain links TRBV7-8 with TRBJ1-5; D is unclear. The CDR3 runs 15 residues. Trimming cost V 1 base and J 0 bases, with 7 bases left between them. Germline-derived CDR1 and CDR2 are SGHVS and FQNEAQ. The CDR3 region is CASSLVSSSNQPQHF. The DNA for the CDR3 is TGTGCCAGCAGCTTAGTATCCAGTAGCAATCAGCCCCAGCATTTT. The full variable domain, completed using reference TRBV7-8 and TRBJ1-5, is GAGVSQSPRYKVAKRGQDVALRCDPISGHVSLFWYQQALGQGPEFLTYFQNEAQLDKSGLPSDRFFAERPEGSVSTLKIQRTQQEDSAVYLCASSLVSSSNQPQHFGDGTRLSIL.

This clonotype has at least ten counts. The chain has TRBV4-1 and TRBJ2-6, with D hard to call. CDR1 and CDR2 from the germline V gene are MGHRA and YSYEKL. The CDR3 contains 17 residues. V was trimmed by 0 bases and J by 0 bases, leaving 9 bases between them. The CDR3, as DNA: TGCGCCAGCAGCCAAGAAGGCCGGACCTCTGGGGCCAACGTCCTGACTTTC. Translating it yields CASSQEGRTSGANVLTF.

This clonotype was picked up many times. The chain employs TRBV11-2 and TRBJ2-1, with 10 bases matching TRBD1. Germline values: CDR1 SGHAT, CDR2 FQNNGV. The CDR3 runs 13 residues. J lost 13 bases, V lost 5 bases, and 8 bases had no gene match. As DNA, the CDR3 is TGTGCCAGCAGCCTTGCCGGGACAGGGGAACAGTTCTTC. This codes for CASSLAGTGEQFF.

This clonotype was seen repeatedly, ten times or more. The chain employs TRBV6-1 and TRBJ2-2; the match to TRBD2 covers 9 bases. This CDR3 spans 17 amino acids. Per germline, CDR1 MNHNS and CDR2 SASEGT. V shed 6 bases and J 0 bases; nucleotides not matched to a gene: 8. The CDR3 sequence: CASSLSTSGSNTGELFF. The CDR3 region has the DNA TGTGCCAGCAGCCTTTCAACTAGCGGGTCGAACACCGGGGAGCTGTTTTTT.

This clonotype occurred many times. The genes are TRBV3-1 and TRBJ2-7, with D possibly being TRBD1 (5 bases). From germline, CDR1 is LGHDT and CDR2 YNNKEL (reference sequence). The CDR3 loop spans 13 amino acids. Trimming shortened V by 2 bases and J by 4 bases, and 9 bases separated the two germline ends. The CDR3 reads CASSQSRQYEQYF. Here the CDR3 DNA reads TGTGCCAGCAGCCAATCCCGACAGTACGAGCAGTACTTC.

This clonotype was detected many times. CDR3 protein: CSATRRRGAYEQYF. The CDR3, as DNA: TGCAGTGCTACCCGCCGGCGGGGGGCCTACGAGCAGTACTTC. The chain couples TRBV20-1 to TRBJ2-7; TRBD2 matches 8 bases. CDR3 length: 14 residues. Germline values: CDR1 DFQATT, CDR2 SNEGSKA (reference sequence). V gave up 4 bases and J gave up 2 bases; unmatched junction bases: 7.

This clonotype was counted many times. The V gene is TRBV6-1, the J gene TRBJ2-1; 8 bases agree with TRBD2. The germline V gene encodes CDR1 MNHNS and CDR2 SASEGT. The CDR3 extends over 16 amino acids. V lost 8 bases, J lost 1 base, and 10 bases stayed unmatched. The CDR3 loop is CASGLSGSGSYNEQFF. CDR3 sequence (DNA): TGTGCCAGCGGCCTCAGCGGGAGTGGGTCCTACAATGAGCAGTTCTTC.

This clonotype was counted only a few times. The V call is TRBV7-6, the J call TRBJ2-3; 10 bases match TRBD1. The junction had 8 bases not matched to a gene; V was cut back by 3 bases and J by 2 bases. The CDR3 has 17 amino acids. Germline V gene data show CDR1 as SGHVS and CDR2 as FNYEAQ. Written as DNA, the CDR3 is TGTGCCAGCAGCTTGACACCCGGGACAGGGGACACAGATACGCAGTATTTT. This codes for CASSLTPGTGDTDTQYF.

Ten or more counts support this clonotype. This chain uses TRBV7-9 with TRBJ2-3; 11 positions agree with TRBD2. Per germline, CDR1 SEHNR and CDR2 FQNEAQ (reference sequence). The CDR3 is 15 amino acids. V shed 6 bases, J shed 4 bases, and the junction held 6 bases outside the gene matches. CDR3 loop: CASRWVLAGADTQYF. The DNA for the CDR3 is TGTGCCAGCAGATGGGTACTAGCGGGAGCAGATACGCAGTATTTT.

Details on this clonotype: One base away lies a much larger clone, so this may be a sequencing read error. The J gene is TRBJ2-1, the V gene TRBV2; TRBD2 matches 9 bases. J was trimmed by 7 bases and V by 8 bases; bases with no gene match: 9. Germline V lookup: CDR1 SNHLY, CDR2 FYNNEI. This CDR3 contains 14 residues. CDR3 bases: TGTGCCAGCGGCGCGGGACTAGCCGTTAATGAGCAGTTCTTC. Its translation: CASGAGLAVNEQFF.

About this clonotype: This may be a read error, as it is one base from a much larger clone. This chain joins TRBV2 and TRBJ2-3; unclear D gene. The CDR3 runs to 14 residues. The V gene's germline CDR1 is SNHLY and CDR2 FYNNEI. DNA of the CDR3: TGTGTCAGCAGTGAATCGCCCAGCACAGATACGCAGTATTTT. This gives the protein CVSSESPSTDTQYF.